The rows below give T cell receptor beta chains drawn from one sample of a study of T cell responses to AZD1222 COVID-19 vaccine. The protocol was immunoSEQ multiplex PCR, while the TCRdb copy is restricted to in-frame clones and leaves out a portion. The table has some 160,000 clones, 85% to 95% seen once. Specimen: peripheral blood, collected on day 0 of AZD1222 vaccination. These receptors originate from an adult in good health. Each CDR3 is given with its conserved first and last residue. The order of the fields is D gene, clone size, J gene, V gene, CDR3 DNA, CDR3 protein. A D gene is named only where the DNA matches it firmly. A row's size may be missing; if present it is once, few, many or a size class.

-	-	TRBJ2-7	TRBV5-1	TGCGCCAGCAGCTTGGGACCCGCGACAGGTCACGAGCAGTACTTC	CASSLGPATGHEQYF
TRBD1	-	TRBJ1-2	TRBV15	TGTGCCACCAGCAGGGACAGGGAAGTGGCGCTATATGGCTACACCTTC	CATSRDREVALYGYTF
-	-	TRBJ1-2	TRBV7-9	TGTGCCAGCAGCTTAGCGCACAGCGGCGGCTATGGCTACACCTTC	CASSLAHSGGYGYTF
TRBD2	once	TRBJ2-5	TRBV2	TGTGCCAGCAGTGAAGGGGACAGCGGGGGGCGGCGGGAGACCCAGTACTTC	CASSEGDSGGRRETQYF
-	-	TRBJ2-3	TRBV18	TGTGCCAGCTCACCACCGGCCCTCAGCACAGATACGCAGTATTTT	CASSPPALSTDTQYF
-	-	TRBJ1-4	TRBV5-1	TGCGCCAGCAGCTCGCGGGGGGAGAAACTGTTTTTT	CASSSRGEKLFF
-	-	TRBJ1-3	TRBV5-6	TGTGCCAGCAGCCCTGACGTCTCTGGAAACACCATATATTTT	CASSPDVSGNTIYF
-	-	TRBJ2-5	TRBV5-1	TGCGCCAGCAGCTTGGTCCTCACAGGCCAGCAAGAGACCCAGTACTTC	CASSLVLTGQQETQYF
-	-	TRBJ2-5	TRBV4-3	TGCGCCAGCAGCCAATTTGTGGATTCCCAAGAGACCCAGTACTTC	CASSQFVDSQETQYF
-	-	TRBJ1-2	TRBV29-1	TGCAGCGTTCGGGGGGGGAGAGCCTCTAACTATGGCTACACCTTC	CSVRGGRASNYGYTF